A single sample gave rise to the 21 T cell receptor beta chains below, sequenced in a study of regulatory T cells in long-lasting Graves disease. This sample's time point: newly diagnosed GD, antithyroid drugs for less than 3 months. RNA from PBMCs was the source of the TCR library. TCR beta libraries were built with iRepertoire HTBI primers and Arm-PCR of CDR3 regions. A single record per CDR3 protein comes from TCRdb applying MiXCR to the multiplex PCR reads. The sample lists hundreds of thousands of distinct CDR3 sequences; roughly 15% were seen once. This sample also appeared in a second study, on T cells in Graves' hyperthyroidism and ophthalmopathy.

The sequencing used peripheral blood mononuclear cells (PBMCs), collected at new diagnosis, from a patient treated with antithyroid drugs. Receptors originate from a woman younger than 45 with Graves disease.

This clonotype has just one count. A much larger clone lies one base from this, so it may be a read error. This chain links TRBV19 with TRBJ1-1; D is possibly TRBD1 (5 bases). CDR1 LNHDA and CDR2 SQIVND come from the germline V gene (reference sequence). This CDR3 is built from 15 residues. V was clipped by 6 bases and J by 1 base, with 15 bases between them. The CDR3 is CASSPGTAGNTEAFF. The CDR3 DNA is TGTGCCAGTAGCCCCGGGACGGCGGGGAACACTGAAGCTTTCTTT.

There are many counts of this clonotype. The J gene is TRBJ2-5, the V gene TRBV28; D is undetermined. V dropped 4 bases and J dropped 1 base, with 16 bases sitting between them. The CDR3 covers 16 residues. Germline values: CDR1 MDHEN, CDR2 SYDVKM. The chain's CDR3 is CASSSTLPTAQETQYF. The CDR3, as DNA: TGTGCCAGCAGTTCAACCCTCCCAACGGCCCAAGAGACCCAGTACTTC.

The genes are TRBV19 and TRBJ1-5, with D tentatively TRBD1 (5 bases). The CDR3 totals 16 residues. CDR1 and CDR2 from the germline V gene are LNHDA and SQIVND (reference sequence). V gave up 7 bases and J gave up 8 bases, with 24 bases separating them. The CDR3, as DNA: TGTGCCAGTATTAGTGGGGGGACCTTGGGAAAGAAGCCCCAGCATTTT. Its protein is CASISGGTLGKKPQHF.

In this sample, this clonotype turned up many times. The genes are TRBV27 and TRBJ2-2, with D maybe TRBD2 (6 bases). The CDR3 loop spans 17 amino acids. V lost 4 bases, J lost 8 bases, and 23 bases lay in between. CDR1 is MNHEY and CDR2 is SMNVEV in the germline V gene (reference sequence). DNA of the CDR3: TGTGCCAGCAGTTACGCCTCGGCCGGGACTGTAGAAGGGGAGCTGTTTTTT. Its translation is CASSYASAGTVEGELFF.

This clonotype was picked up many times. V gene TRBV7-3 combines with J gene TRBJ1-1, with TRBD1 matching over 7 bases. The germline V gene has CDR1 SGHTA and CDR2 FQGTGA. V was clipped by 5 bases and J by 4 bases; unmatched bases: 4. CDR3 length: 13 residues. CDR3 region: CASSQGGTTEAFF. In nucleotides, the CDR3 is TGTGCCAGCAGCCAGGGGGGGACCACTGAAGCTTTCTTT.

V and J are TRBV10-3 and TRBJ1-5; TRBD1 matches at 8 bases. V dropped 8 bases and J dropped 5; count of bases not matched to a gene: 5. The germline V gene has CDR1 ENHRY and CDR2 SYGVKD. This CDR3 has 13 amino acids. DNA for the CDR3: TGTGCCATCTCGGACAGGGAAGATCAGCCCCAGCATTTT. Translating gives CAISDREDQPQHF.

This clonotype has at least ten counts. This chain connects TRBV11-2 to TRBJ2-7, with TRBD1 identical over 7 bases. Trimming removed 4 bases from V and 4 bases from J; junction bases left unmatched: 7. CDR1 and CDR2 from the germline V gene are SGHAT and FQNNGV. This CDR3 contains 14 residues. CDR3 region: CASSSVIQGYEQYF. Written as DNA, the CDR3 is TGTGCCAGCAGCTCCGTTATACAGGGGTACGAGCAGTACTTC.

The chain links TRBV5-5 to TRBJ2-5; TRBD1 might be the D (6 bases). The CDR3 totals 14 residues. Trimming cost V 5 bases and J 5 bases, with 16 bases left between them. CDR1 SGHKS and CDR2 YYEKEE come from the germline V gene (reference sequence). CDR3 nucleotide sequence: TGTGCCAGCAGGCTGGAAGGGGGATTGGAGACCCAGTACTTC. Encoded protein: CASRLEGGLETQYF.

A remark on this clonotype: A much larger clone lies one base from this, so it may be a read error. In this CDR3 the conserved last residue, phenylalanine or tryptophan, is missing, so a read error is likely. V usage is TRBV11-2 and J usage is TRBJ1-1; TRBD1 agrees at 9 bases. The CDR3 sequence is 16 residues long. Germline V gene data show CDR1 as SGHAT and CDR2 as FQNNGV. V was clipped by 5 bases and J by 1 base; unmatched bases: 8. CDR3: CASSALTGGENTEAFL. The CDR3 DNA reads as TGTGCCAGCAGCGCTTTAACAGGGGGCGAGAACACTGAAGCTTTCCTT.

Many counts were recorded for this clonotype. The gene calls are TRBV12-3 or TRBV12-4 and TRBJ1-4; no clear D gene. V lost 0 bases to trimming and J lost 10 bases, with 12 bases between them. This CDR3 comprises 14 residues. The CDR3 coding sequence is TGTGCCAGCAGTTTAGCGGACGGCCGCGGAAAACTGTTTTTT. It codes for CASSLADGRGKLFF.

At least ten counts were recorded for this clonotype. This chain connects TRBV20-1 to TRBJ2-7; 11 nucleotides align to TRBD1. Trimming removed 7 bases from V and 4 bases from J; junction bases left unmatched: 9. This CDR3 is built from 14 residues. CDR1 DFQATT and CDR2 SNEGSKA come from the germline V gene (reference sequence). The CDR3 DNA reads TGCAGTGTTCCACTCGGGACAGGGGGATACGAGCAGTACTTC. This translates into CSVPLGTGGYEQYF.

CDR3 region: CASSLITLDSNEQFF. The CDR3 DNA follows: TGTGCCAGCAGCTTAATTACTCTAGACTCCAATGAGCAGTTCTTC. The V gene is TRBV11-2, the J gene TRBJ2-1; D not certain. Deletions cut 2 bases from V and 6 bases from J, with 14 bases between. Germline CDR1 reads SGHAT; CDR2 reads FQNNGV. The CDR3 length is 15 residues.

The CDR3 reads CSAAVSSSGANVLTF. As DNA, the CDR3 is TGCAGTGCTGCCGTGTCGAGCTCTGGGGCCAACGTCCTGACTTTC. The V call is TRBV20-1, the J call TRBJ2-6, with D uncertain. Germline CDR1 and CDR2: DFQATT and SNEGSKA (reference sequence). Trimming removed 5 bases from V and 0 bases from J, with 11 bases in between. The CDR3 extends over 15 amino acids.

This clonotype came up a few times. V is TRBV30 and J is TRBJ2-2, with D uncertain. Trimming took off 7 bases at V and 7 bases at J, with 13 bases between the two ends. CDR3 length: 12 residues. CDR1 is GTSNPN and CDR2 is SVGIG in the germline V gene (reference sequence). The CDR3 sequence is CASARLFGELFF. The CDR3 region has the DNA TGTGCCTCAGCCCGACTGTTCGGGGAGCTGTTTTTT.

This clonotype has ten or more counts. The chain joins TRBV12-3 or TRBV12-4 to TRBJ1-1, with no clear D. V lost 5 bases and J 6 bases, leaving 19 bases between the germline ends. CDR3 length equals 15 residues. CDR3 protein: CASSTQSSPVPEAFF. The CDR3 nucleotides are TGTGCCAGCAGTACCCAGTCCAGCCCTGTGCCTGAAGCTTTCTTT.

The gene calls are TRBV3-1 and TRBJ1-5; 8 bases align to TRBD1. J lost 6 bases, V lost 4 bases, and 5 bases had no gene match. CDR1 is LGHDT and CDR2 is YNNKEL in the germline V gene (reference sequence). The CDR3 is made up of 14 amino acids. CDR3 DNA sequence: TGTGCCAGCAGCCCGGGACAGGTGGTTCAGCCCCAGCATTTT. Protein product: CASSPGQVVQPQHF.

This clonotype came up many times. The CDR3 DNA follows: TGTGCCAGCAGCTCACCGGGACAGGGTGGGTACGAGCAGTACTTC. It encodes CASSSPGQGGYEQYF. This chain connects TRBV7-9 to TRBJ2-7; 9 bases fit TRBD1. V trimming: 4 bases; J trimming: 4 bases; junction bases outside the gene matches: 8. Germline CDR1 is SEHNR and CDR2 is FQNEAQ (reference sequence). This CDR3 spans 15 amino acids.

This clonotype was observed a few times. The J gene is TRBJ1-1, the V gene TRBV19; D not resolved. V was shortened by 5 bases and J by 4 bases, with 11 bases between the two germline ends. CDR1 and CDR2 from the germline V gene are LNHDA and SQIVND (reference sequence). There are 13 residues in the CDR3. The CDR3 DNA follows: TGTGCCAGTAGTCCGGGTGGTTTCACTGAAGCTTTCTTT. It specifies CASSPGGFTEAFF. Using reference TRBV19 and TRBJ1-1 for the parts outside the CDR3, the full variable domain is DGGITQSPKYLFRKEGQNVTLSCEQNLNHDAMYWYRQDPGQGLRLIYYSQIVNDFQKGDIAEGYSVSREKKESFPLTVTSAQKNPTAFYLCASSPGGFTEAFFGQGTRLTVV.

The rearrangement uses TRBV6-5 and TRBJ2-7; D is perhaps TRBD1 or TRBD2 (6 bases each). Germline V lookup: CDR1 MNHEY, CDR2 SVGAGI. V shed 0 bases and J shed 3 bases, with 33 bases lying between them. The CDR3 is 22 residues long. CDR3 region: CASSYSGSGAEGYPFFIYEQYF. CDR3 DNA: TGTGCCAGCAGTTACTCGGGGTCGGGGGCCGAGGGCTATCCTTTTTTTATCTACGAGCAGTACTTC.

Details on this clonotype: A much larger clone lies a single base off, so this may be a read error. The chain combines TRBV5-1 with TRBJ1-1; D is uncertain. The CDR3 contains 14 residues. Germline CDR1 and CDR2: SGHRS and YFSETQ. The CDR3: CASSLSSVNAEAFF. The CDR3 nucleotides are TGCGCCAGCAGCTTGTCGTCGGTGAACGCTGAAGCTTTCTTT.

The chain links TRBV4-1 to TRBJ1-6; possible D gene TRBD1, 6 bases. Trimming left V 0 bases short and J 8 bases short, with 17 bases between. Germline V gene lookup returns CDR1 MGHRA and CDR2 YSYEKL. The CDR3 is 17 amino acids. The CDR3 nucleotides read TGCGCCAGCAGCCAAGAGCCGAGGGTATGGGGGCATTCACCCCTCCACTTT. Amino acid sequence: CASSQEPRVWGHSPLHF.